In this sample, the clone carrying this T cell receptor (beta chain) turned up many times. The data belong to a study of T-cell memory formation after mild COVID-19. CDR1 and CDR2 (germline): MNHEY, SMNVEV (reference sequence). Trimming stripped 6 bases from V and 0 bases from J, with 15 bases between. The CDR3 spans 15 residues. TCRdb reprocessed the 5' RACE reads with MiXCR, giving one entry per CDR3 protein. This table has fewer than 500,000 distinct CDR3 sequences, more than 20% appearing once. The sequenced material came from PBMCs or a T cell subset sorted from them (not recorded which). This clonotype was sampled from an adult woman who had mild COVID-19 (a few samples of this study predate the infection). Cell type and time point are not known. The rearrangement joins TRBV27 to TRBJ2-7; the D gene is possibly TRBD1 (6 bases). CDR3 nucleotide sequence: TGTGCCAGCAGCCAGACAGGCAGGAGCTCCTACGAGCAGTACTTC. It translates to CASSQTGRSSYEQYF.